Listed below are T cell receptor beta chains from one sample, sequenced in a study of blood T cells in healthy people across ages. TCRdb re-derived calls from the 5' RACE reads in MiXCR, one entry per CDR3 protein. In the table there are about 780,000 distinct CDR3 sequences, about half of which are singletons. Material: blood. These receptors came from a man of 80 years or more in good health. CDR3s include the opening cysteine and the closing phenylalanine or tryptophan. The order of the fields is D gene, J gene, V gene, clone size, CDR3 protein, CDR3 DNA. The D gene is left open where the match is weak. Part of the rows lack a size; the others show once, few, many or a class for expanded clones.

NA,TRBJ1-2,TRBV20-1,NA,CSARDLGDSYGYTF,TGCAGTGCTAGAGATCTGGGGGATTCCTATGGCTACACCTTC
TRBD1,TRBJ2-7,TRBV7-2,few,CASSLRGGTGGYEQYF,TGTGCCAGCAGCCTTAGGGGGGGGACAGGGGGCTACGAGCAGTACTTC
TRBD1,TRBJ2-2,TRBV20-1,few,CSARSYRGDTGELFF,TGCAGTGCTAGATCCTACAGGGGGGACACCGGGGAGCTGTTTTTT
NA,TRBJ2-1,TRBV30,NA,CAWSLNNEQFF,TGTGCCTGGAGCCTCAACAATGAGCAGTTCTTC
TRBD2,TRBJ2-2,TRBV29-1,many,CSAQFQRGNTGELFF,TGCAGCGCCCAATTTCAGCGGGGGAACACCGGGGAGCTGTTTTTT
NA,TRBJ1-2,TRBV6-6,NA,CASSYSGGTNYGYTF,TGTGCCAGCAGTTACTCGGGCGGGACCAACTATGGCTACACCTTC
NA,TRBJ2-5,TRBV7-2,NA,CASSLGELAGYQETQYF,TGTGCCAGCAGCTTAGGGGAACTAGCAGGGTACCAAGAGACCCAGTACTTC
TRBD2,TRBJ2-1,TRBV5-4,once,CASSRGLASSSYNEQFF,TGTGCCAGCAGCAGGGGACTAGCCAGTAGCTCCTACAATGAGCAGTTCTTC
TRBD1,TRBJ2-7,TRBV7-2,many,CASSLVGRTGWNEQYF,TGTGCCAGCAGCTTAGTAGGGAGGACAGGGTGGAACGAGCAGTACTTC
NA,TRBJ1-3,TRBV21-1,NA,CASSKERHRGYGNTIYF,TGTGCCAGCAGCAAAGAGAGACACAGGGGGTATGGAAACACCATATATTTT
NA,TRBJ1-2,TRBV30,NA,CAWTGSGYGYTF,TGTGCCTGGACAGGGAGTGGATATGGCTACACCTTC
NA,TRBJ1-5,TRBV28,NA,CASSLISGNQPQHF,TGTGCCAGCAGTTTAATTTCGGGCAATCAGCCCCAGCATTTT
NA,TRBJ1-1,TRBV27,NA,CASGRMNTEAFF,TGTGCCAGCGGCCGGATGAACACTGAAGCTTTCTTT
NA,TRBJ2-1,TRBV27,NA,CASSPSGGRNNEQFF,TGCGCCAGCAGTCCTTCGGGCGGGCGAAACAATGAGCAGTTCTTC
TRBD2,TRBJ2-7,TRBV12-3/TRBV12-4,NA,CASSIIAGYNEQYF,TGTGCCAGCAGTATTATAGCGGGTTACAATGAGCAGTACTTC
NA,TRBJ2-5,TRBV7-6,few,CASSQRGPDDSGTQYF,TGTGCCAGCAGTCAGAGAGGGCCGGACGATTCTGGGACCCAGTACTTC
TRBD1,TRBJ1-2,TRBV28,once,CVSSLQGRTNYGYTF,TGTGTCAGCAGTTTACAGGGGCGGACTAACTATGGCTACACCTTC
TRBD2,TRBJ2-1,TRBV7-2,few,CASSSRPGGVNEQFF,TGTGCCAGCAGCTCGCGTCCGGGGGGGGTTAATGAGCAGTTCTTC
TRBD1,TRBJ2-6,TRBV9,NA,CASTKGASGANVLTF,TGTGCCAGCACCAAGGGGGCCTCTGGGGCCAACGTCCTGACTTTC
NA,TRBJ1-5,TRBV28,NA,CASSFSRGLGSVDQPQHF,TGTGCCAGCAGTTTTAGTCGGGGACTGGGCTCGGTGGATCAGCCCCAGCATTTT
NA,TRBJ2-3,TRBV29-1,NA,CSVGNRDTDTQYF,TGCAGCGTTGGTAACAGGGACACAGATACGCAGTATTTT
NA,TRBJ1-4,TRBV5-1,NA,CASSLVGSNEKLFF,TGCGCCAGCAGCTTGGTTGGGTCTAATGAAAAACTGTTTTTT
NA,TRBJ2-7,TRBV14,NA,CASSQRDEQYF,TGTGCCAGCAGCCAGCGGGACGAGCAGTACTTC
NA,TRBJ2-5,TRBV12-3/TRBV12-4,many,CASSQGTRRETQYF,TGTGCCAGCAGTCAGGGGACACGGAGAGAGACCCAGTACTTC
NA,TRBJ2-1,TRBV27,few,CASSLMTSNEQFF,TGTGCCAGCAGTTTAATGACTAGCAATGAGCAGTTCTTC
TRBD2,TRBJ2-1,TRBV5-6,few,CASSLAESGRYNEQFF,TGTGCCAGCAGCTTGGCCGAGAGCGGGAGATACAATGAGCAGTTCTTC
TRBD2,TRBJ2-7,TRBV27,few,CASSSGTSGSGEQYF,TGTGCCAGCAGTTCCGGGACTAGCGGGAGTGGGGAGCAGTACTTC
NA,TRBJ2-1,TRBV6-2/TRBV6-3,few,CASSLRGPSSYNEQFF,TGTGCCAGCAGTCTCAGGGGTCCTAGCTCCTACAATGAGCAGTTCTTC
TRBD2,TRBJ2-3,TRBV6-5,NA,CASSSSGGRWDTQYF,TGTGCCAGCAGTTCATCGGGGGGGCGTTGGGATACGCAGTATTTT
TRBD1,TRBJ2-1,TRBV10-3,NA,CAIRFGTGGRNEQFF,TGTGCCATCAGATTCGGGACAGGGGGTAGGAATGAGCAGTTCTTC
NA,TRBJ2-3,TRBV29-1,NA,CSVDRRLSTDTQYF,TGCAGCGTTGATCGCAGACTGAGCACAGATACGCAGTATTTT
NA,TRBJ1-1,TRBV12-3/TRBV12-4,NA,CASSFNLNEAFF,TGTGCCAGCAGTTTCAATCTAAATGAAGCTTTCTTT
TRBD2,TRBJ2-3,TRBV24-1,many,CATSDWGSGSRDTQYF,TGTGCCACCAGTGATTGGGGTAGCGGGAGCCGTGATACGCAGTATTTT
TRBD1,TRBJ2-7,TRBV6-6,few,CASAGDRGFYEQYF,TGTGCCAGCGCTGGGGACAGGGGATTCTACGAGCAGTACTTC
TRBD2,TRBJ2-5,TRBV7-9,NA,CASSFIGTSGKETQYF,TGTGCCAGCAGCTTCATCGGGACTAGCGGTAAAGAGACCCAGTACTTC